This passage covers 14 T cell receptor beta chains from one sample sequenced in a study of beta chain features in type 1 diabetes. The study reverse transcribed the entire isolated RNA, so it sequenced expressed TCRB transcripts. Clones were read by immunoSEQ multiplex PCR, and TCRdb kept only the in-frame ones, dropping some. Of some 330,000 clones in the sample, about 11% were seen once. What was sequenced was naive CD4+ T cells from blood. The receptor set was obtained from a woman aged 25 to 39 in good health.

CDR3 bases: TGTGCCAGCAGCTTTTCGGCAGGGGTTAGAAGTGAGCAGTACTTC. Translated: CASSFSAGVRSEQYF. V usage is TRBV7-9 and J usage is TRBJ2-7; possibly TRBD1 for D (6 bases). This CDR3 is 15 amino acids long. Trimming took 3 bases from V and 7 from J, leaving 19 bases between them. The germline V gene encodes CDR1 SEHNR and CDR2 FQNEAQ (reference sequence). The full variable domain, in which reference TRBV7-9 and TRBJ2-7 provide the parts outside the CDR3, is DTGVSQNPRHKITKRGQNVTFRCDPISEHNRLYWYRQTLGQGPEFLTYFQNEAQLEKSRLLSDRFSAERPKGSFSTLEIQRTEQGDSAMYLCASSFSAGVRSEQYFGPGTRLTVT.

This clone has a handful of counts. The J gene is TRBJ2-1, the V gene TRBV7-2, with a weak D call TRBD2 (6 bases). Between the trimmed V and J ends, which lost 7 bases and 5 bases, there was a span of 15 bases. The CDR3 is 14 residues long. CDR1 is SGHTA and CDR2 is FQGNSA in the germline V gene. This CDR3 reads CASTVGASDNEQFF. The CDR3 DNA is TGTGCCAGCACCGTTGGGGCTAGCGACAATGAGCAGTTCTTC.

The rearrangement uses TRBV5-6 and TRBJ2-3; D might be TRBD2 (6 bases). V was cut by 4 bases and J by 4 bases, with 13 bases left in between. The CDR3 loop spans 14 amino acids. Germline CDR1 SGHDT, CDR2 YYEEEE. The CDR3: CASSPGSGADTQYF. The CDR3 DNA is TGTGCCAGCAGCCCCGGATCGGGAGCAGATACGCAGTATTTT.

The chain couples TRBV28 to TRBJ2-7; no definite D call. The germline V and J ends were trimmed by 7 bases and 3 bases, with 13 bases remaining between them. The CDR3 extends over 13 amino acids. CDR1 is MDHEN, CDR2 SYDVKM, per germline. CDR3 sequence (DNA): TGTGCCAGCATGCGCGGAGATATCTACGAGCAGTACTTC. This translates into CASMRGDIYEQYF.

A few counts support this clone. The chain has TRBV4-2 and TRBJ2-5; 8 bases line up with TRBD2. CDR3 length: 16 residues. V lost 5 bases and J lost 4; bases outside the gene matches: 12. Germline V CDR1 and CDR2: LGHNA, YNFKEQ. Written as DNA, the CDR3 is TGTGCCAGCAGCTTAAGCGGTAGCGGGGTCACAGAGACCCAGTACTTC. This codes for CASSLSGSGVTETQYF.

The rearrangement uses TRBV18 and TRBJ2-7, with 9 bases lining up with TRBD1. The germline CDR1 and CDR2 sequences are KGHSH and LQKENI. CDR3 length: 16 residues. Unmatched junction bases numbered 13, after V lost 5 bases and J lost 5 bases. The CDR3 here is CASSNNPPGTGNEQYF. The CDR3 bases are TGTGCCAGCTCAAACAATCCCCCCGGGACAGGGAACGAGCAGTACTTC. The full variable domain, completed using reference TRBV18 and TRBJ2-7, is NAGVMQNPRHLVRRRGQEARLRCSPMKGHSHVYWYRQLPEEGLKFMVYLQKENIIDESGMPKERFSAEFPKEGPSILRIQQVVRGDSAAYFCASSNNPPGTGNEQYFGPGTRLTVT.

This sequence joins TRBV2 and TRBJ2-1; 8 bases are shared with TRBD1. The CDR3 is 15 amino acids. V lost 5 bases, J lost 2 bases, and 5 bases stayed unmatched. In germline, CDR1 is SNHLY, CDR2 FYNNEI. CDR3 protein: CASSYDRGTYNEQFF. CDR3 coding DNA: TGTGCCAGCAGTTACGACAGGGGAACCTACAATGAGCAGTTCTTC.

The chain combines TRBV2 with TRBJ2-2; TRBD1 aligns across 9 bases. This CDR3 comprises 15 residues. Germline-derived CDR1 and CDR2 are SNHLY and FYNNEI. V trimming: 4 bases; J trimming: 8 bases; junction bases outside the gene matches: 8. The CDR3 protein is CASSAAGQGKGELFF. The CDR3 nucleotides are TGTGCCAGCAGTGCGGCGGGACAGGGAAAGGGGGAGCTGTTTTTT.

This clone was counted between two and nine times. This chain links TRBV30 with TRBJ2-7, with TRBD1 matching over 8 bases. The CDR3 runs to 12 residues. CDR1 GTSNPN and CDR2 SVGIG come from the germline V gene (reference sequence). The V and J ends lost 1 base and 6 bases, in that order; junction bases with no gene match: 2. The CDR3 here is CAWSGTGSEQYF. The CDR3 region has the DNA TGTGCCTGGAGTGGGACAGGGAGCGAGCAGTACTTC.

This chain connects TRBV4-3 to TRBJ2-5, with 7 bases identical to TRBD2. With 0 bases clipped from V and 1 base from J, the junction kept 2 bases outside the gene matches. The CDR3 totals 15 residues. CDR1 is LGHNA, CDR2 YSLEER, per germline. CDR3 sequence reads: CASSQDGGGQETQYF. CDR3 sequence (DNA): TGCGCCAGCAGCCAAGATGGCGGGGGCCAAGAGACCCAGTACTTC.

The sample holds a few counts of this clone. The CDR3 reads CASSAPGLARTQYF. The CDR3 DNA reads TGTGCCAGCAGCGCGCCGGGACTAGCTAGGACCCAGTACTTC. This rearrangement joins TRBV4-2 to TRBJ2-5; 9 nucleotides align to TRBD2. The CDR3 covers 14 residues. V lost 5 bases to trimming and J lost 7 bases; unmatched junction nucleotides: 8. Germline V lookup: CDR1 LGHNA, CDR2 YNFKEQ.

This clone was found a few times. The V gene is TRBV30, the J gene TRBJ2-2; 11 nucleotides align to TRBD2. The V gene's germline CDR1 is GTSNPN and CDR2 SVGIG (reference sequence). The CDR3 runs 15 residues. V lost 2 bases, J lost 7 bases, and 6 bases stayed unmatched. The CDR3 region has the DNA TGTGCCTGGAGTCAACTAGCGGGAGCGGTCGGGGAGCTGTTTTTT. Encoded protein: CAWSQLAGAVGELFF.

The chain employs TRBV18 and TRBJ2-5; 10 bases match TRBD2. The J segment lost 4 bases and the V segment lost 3 bases, leaving 5 bases of the junction unmatched. CDR1 is KGHSH, CDR2 LQKENI, per germline. The CDR3 sequence is 15 residues long. In DNA, the CDR3 is TGTGCCAGCTCACCGCTAGCGGGAGATCGAGAGACCCAGTACTTC. It is translated as CASSPLAGDRETQYF.

This clone was observed a few times. The chain combines TRBV6-1 with TRBJ2-3, with TRBD2 as a possible D gene (5 bases). Germline V gene lookup returns CDR1 MNHNS and CDR2 SASEGT. There are 16 residues in the CDR3. Trimming took off 4 bases at V and 4 bases at J, with 18 bases between the two ends. CDR3 sequence reads: CASSGPAGSRPDTQYF. The CDR3 DNA sequence: TGTGCCAGCAGTGGGCCCGCGGGCTCAAGGCCAGATACGCAGTATTTT.